These 22 T cell receptor beta chains share one sample of origin, sequenced in a study of blood T cell repertoires in COVID-19. Assay used: immunoSEQ multiplex PCR; TCRdb lists only in-frame clones, some missing. This sample has 50,000 or so clones, with about 85% found just once. Sequencing was done on a sample of peripheral blood. These receptors were collected from a middle-aged man with acute or convalescent COVID-19.

The sample holds one count of this clone. The genes are TRBV18 and TRBJ2-3, with D possibly matching TRBD1 (6 bases). CDR1 and CDR2 from the germline V gene are KGHSH and LQKENI. The CDR3 has 16 residues. V gave up 0 bases and J gave up 8 bases, with 18 bases separating them. In nucleotides, the CDR3 is TGTGCCAGCTCACCACCGAACAGGGAACGCCGGGGTACGCAGTATTTT. As protein: CASSPPNRERRGTQYF. Complete variable domain (other parts from reference TRBV18 and TRBJ2-3): NAGVMQNPRHLVRRRGQEARLRCSPMKGHSHVYWYRQLPEEGLKFMVYLQKENIIDESGMPKERFSAEFPKEGPSILRIQQVVRGDSAAYFCASSPPNRERRGTQYFGPGTRLTVL.

The chain uses TRBV7-9 and TRBJ1-2; possibly TRBD1 for D (5 bases). The CDR3 runs to 13 residues. Germline CDR1 is SEHNR and CDR2 is FQNEAQ (reference sequence). Trimming left V 0 bases short and J 8 bases short, with 10 bases between. CDR3 amino acids: CASSLARAGGYTF. CDR3 bases: TGTGCCAGCAGCTTAGCCAGGGCCGGAGGCTACACCTTC.

The CDR3 DNA reads TGTGCCAGCAGCACCCGGGTTGACGAGCAGTACTTC. Translation: CASSTRVDEQYF. The chain uses TRBV11-2 and TRBJ2-7; D unclear. Trimming took 5 bases from V and 5 from J, leaving 10 bases between them. Germline-derived CDR1 and CDR2 are SGHAT and FQNNGV. This CDR3 spans 12 amino acids.

The chain joins TRBV19 to TRBJ1-1; 7 positions match TRBD1. Germline-derived CDR1 and CDR2 are LNHDA and SQIVND (reference sequence). J lost 8 bases, V lost 4 bases, and 10 bases had no gene match. The CDR3 has 14 amino acids. The CDR3 loop is CASSTRGTAYEAFF. Written as DNA, the CDR3 is TGTGCCAGTAGTACGAGAGGGACAGCTTACGAAGCTTTCTTT.

The chain uses TRBV28 and TRBJ2-1; D might be TRBD2 (5 bases). V was cut by 7 bases and J by 3 bases, with 13 bases left in between. Germline V gives CDR1 MDHEN, CDR2 SYDVKM. This CDR3 region has 14 residues. CDR3 bases: TGTGCCAGCATCTCGCTAGGGAGCTACAATGAGCAGTTCTTC. Translated, it gives CASISLGSYNEQFF.

Only a few counts were recorded for this clone. The chain employs TRBV2 and TRBJ1-4; D is possibly TRBD1 (6 bases). Germline lookup yields CDR1 SNHLY and CDR2 FYNNEI. This CDR3 spans 12 amino acids. V lost 4 bases and J 14 bases, leaving 14 bases between the germline ends. CDR3 in DNA: TGTGCCAGCAGTGGTACAGGGTCGGTGCTGTTTTTT. It is translated as CASSGTGSVLFF.

This clone showed up just once. This rearrangement joins TRBV19 to TRBJ2-5, with D possibly matching TRBD2 (6 bases). The germline V gene encodes CDR1 LNHDA and CDR2 SQIVND (reference sequence). V dropped 5 bases and J dropped 0 bases, with 13 bases sitting between them. CDR3 length: 15 residues. The CDR3 DNA is TGTGCCAGTAGTCCCTCCACTAGCCACCAAGAGACCCAGTACTTC. Its translation is CASSPSTSHQETQYF.

This clone was recorded only once. The chain recombines TRBV3-1 (or the pseudogene TRBV3-2) with TRBJ1-2; D is perhaps TRBD1 (6 bases). The CDR3 has 13 amino acids. CDR1 and CDR2 (germline): LGHDT, YNNKEL (reference sequence). V was pared by 4 bases and J by 3 bases, with 9 bases between. The CDR3 spells CASSLGADYGYTF. The CDR3 nucleotides are TGTGCCAGCAGCCTGGGGGCCGACTATGGCTACACCTTC.

The V call is TRBV5-4, the J call TRBJ1-6, with 7 bases aligning to TRBD1. CDR3 size: 14 residues. V dropped 6 bases and J dropped 7; count of bases not matched to a gene: 7. Germline lookup yields CDR1 SGHNT and CDR2 YYREEE (reference sequence). Here the CDR3 DNA reads TGTGCCAGCACGCGGACAGGTGGGAATTCACCCCTCCACTTT. Its translation is CASTRTGGNSPLHF.

The chain employs TRBV19 and TRBJ2-7, with D perhaps matching TRBD1 (5 bases). The germline CDR1 and CDR2 sequences are LNHDA and SQIVND (reference sequence). Trimming left V 1 base short and J 0 bases short, with 7 bases between. This CDR3 comprises 14 residues. This chain's CDR3 is CASSIAGRSYEQYF. The CDR3 DNA is TGTGCCAGTAGTATAGCAGGGCGCTCCTACGAGCAGTACTTC. Together with reference TRBV19 and TRBJ2-7, the CDR3 gives the full variable domain: DGGITQSPKYLFRKEGQNVTLSCEQNLNHDAMYWYRQDPGQGLRLIYYSQIVNDFQKGDIAEGYSVSREKKESFPLTVTSAQKNPTAFYLCASSIAGRSYEQYFGPGTRLTVT.

This rearrangement joins TRBV18 to TRBJ1-3, with 10 nucleotides matching TRBD1. V was clipped by 6 bases and J by 6 bases; unmatched bases: 5. CDR1 is KGHSH and CDR2 is LQKENI in the germline V gene. The CDR3 is 14 amino acids. CDR3 sequence reads: CASSPGQGVNTIYF. In nucleotides, the CDR3 is TGTGCCAGCTCCCCAGGACAGGGGGTAAACACCATATATTTT.

This clone was seen only once. This sequence joins TRBV6-5 and TRBJ2-7; 11 nucleotides agree with TRBD1. The J segment lost 7 bases and the V segment lost 5 bases, leaving 7 bases of the junction unmatched. CDR3 length: 14 residues. Germline-derived CDR1 and CDR2 are MNHEY and SVGAGI. The CDR3 region has the DNA TGTGCCAGCAGTCCGGACAGGGGGCAAGGAGAGCAGTACTTC. Protein sequence: CASSPDRGQGEQYF.

The V and J genes are TRBV20-1 and TRBJ2-5; D might be TRBD2 (6 bases). V was cut by 3 bases and J by 1 base, with 9 bases left in between. Germline CDR1 and CDR2: DFQATT and SNEGSKA (reference sequence). CDR3 length equals 13 residues. Here the CDR3 DNA reads TGCAGTGCTAGTGGGGAGGTCCAAGAGACCCAGTACTTC. Its protein product is CSASGEVQETQYF.

This sequence joins TRBV11-3 and TRBJ2-7; 7 positions agree with TRBD2. This CDR3 region has 15 residues. CDR1 and CDR2 from the germline V gene are SGHNT and YENEEA. The trim removed 5 bases at V and 2 bases at J, leaving 9 bases unmatched. The DNA of the CDR3 is TGTGCCAGCAGCCTGGGAGGGGTCGGAACCTACGAGCAGTACTTC. It encodes CASSLGGVGTYEQYF.

V is TRBV6-2 or TRBV6-3 and J is TRBJ2-1; 8 bases are shared with TRBD2. V lost 2 bases, J lost 10 bases, and 13 bases stayed unmatched. From germline, CDR1 is MNHEY and CDR2 SVGEGT. The CDR3 loop spans 16 amino acids. The CDR3 nucleotides are TGTGCCAGCAGTTACCCCGGGCTAGCGGGCAGAGAGGAGCAGTTCTTC. Translating gives CASSYPGLAGREEQFF.

The J gene is TRBJ1-3, the V gene TRBV7-2; D ambiguous. The CDR3 runs 13 residues. Germline V gives CDR1 SGHTA, CDR2 FQGNSA. V dropped 3 bases and J dropped 3 bases, with 6 bases sitting between them. CDR3 residues: CASSLDFGNTIYF. CDR3 nucleotides: TGTGCCAGCAGCTTGGACTTTGGAAACACCATATATTTT.

The rearrangement links TRBV3-1 (or the pseudogene TRBV3-2) to TRBJ1-1, with D uncertain. The CDR3 consists of 13 residues. Germline V gene data show CDR1 as LGHDT and CDR2 as YNNKEL (reference sequence). Trimming removed 5 bases from V and 3 bases from J, with 10 bases in between. The DNA of the CDR3 is TGTGCCAGCAGCGAAAACTTTGACACTGAAGCTTTCTTT. It translates to CASSENFDTEAFF.

The chain recombines TRBV6-5 with TRBJ2-1; 11 bases agree with TRBD2. The CDR3 is 15 amino acids. V shed 7 bases, J shed 3 bases, and the junction held 5 bases outside the gene matches. CDR1 is MNHEY and CDR2 is SVGAGI in the germline V gene. The CDR3 is CASILSGGGYNEQFF. CDR3 bases: TGTGCCAGCATCCTTAGCGGGGGGGGCTACAATGAGCAGTTCTTC.

The chain carries TRBV18 and TRBJ2-1; possibly TRBD2 for D (5 bases). V gave up 4 bases and J gave up 7 bases, with 17 bases separating them. Germline V lookup: CDR1 KGHSH, CDR2 LQKENI. The CDR3 extends over 15 amino acids. CDR3 coding DNA: TGTGCCAGCTCACTCACATCCAGCGGTGAGAATGAGCAGTTCTTC. Protein product: CASSLTSSGENEQFF.

The V call is TRBV6-5, the J call TRBJ1-1, with D maybe TRBD1 (6 bases). The germline V gene encodes CDR1 MNHEY and CDR2 SVGAGI. V was cut by 2 bases and J by 10 bases, with 8 bases left in between. CDR3 length equals 11 residues. The CDR3 loop reads CASSYKGVAFF. CDR3 nucleotide sequence: TGTGCCAGCAGTTACAAGGGGGTAGCTTTCTTT.

The chain recombines TRBV28 with TRBJ2-2, with 14 positions matching TRBD2. With V trimmed by 4 bases and J by 5 bases, 9 bases remained unmatched. Looked up from germline, CDR1 is MDHEN and CDR2 is SYDVKM. The CDR3 has 18 amino acids. The DNA for the CDR3 is TGTGCCAGCAGTTCCCTGACTAGCGGGAGGGCCGGTACCGGGGAGCTGTTTTTT. Translation: CASSSLTSGRAGTGELFF.

V and J are TRBV9 and TRBJ1-3, with D tentatively TRBD1 (6 bases). With 1 base removed from V and 4 bases from J, the gap between germline ends came to 12 bases. Germline CDR1 SGDLS, CDR2 YYNGEE. This CDR3 region has 15 residues. CDR3 DNA sequence: TGTGCCAGCAGCGTAAATCCGGGACAAGGAAACACCATATATTTT. It codes for CASSVNPGQGNTIYF.